This T cell receptor beta chain was profiled in a study of radiotherapy plus CTLA-4 blockade in lung cancer. About the research overall: Objective responses arose in about 17% of patients, and approximately 30% experienced disease control.

Profiled with immunoSEQ multiplex PCR; TCRdb holds only in-frame clones, not every one. The sample contains some 49,000 clones, approximately 84% of which appear only once. In germline, CDR1 is MNHNS, CDR2 SASEGT. Trimming removed 6 bases from V and 6 bases from J, with 6 bases in between. The length of the CDR3 is 11 residues. This sequence was found in a human donor with non-small cell lung cancer whose response to radiotherapy plus ipilimumab could not be evaluated. V is TRBV6-1 and J is TRBJ1-5; no reliable D call. Source: peripheral blood, taken from a patient treated with radiotherapy plus ipilimumab. The CDR3 DNA follows: TGTGCCAGCAGGCAGGTTCAGCCCCAGCATTTT. It codes for CASRQVQPQHF.